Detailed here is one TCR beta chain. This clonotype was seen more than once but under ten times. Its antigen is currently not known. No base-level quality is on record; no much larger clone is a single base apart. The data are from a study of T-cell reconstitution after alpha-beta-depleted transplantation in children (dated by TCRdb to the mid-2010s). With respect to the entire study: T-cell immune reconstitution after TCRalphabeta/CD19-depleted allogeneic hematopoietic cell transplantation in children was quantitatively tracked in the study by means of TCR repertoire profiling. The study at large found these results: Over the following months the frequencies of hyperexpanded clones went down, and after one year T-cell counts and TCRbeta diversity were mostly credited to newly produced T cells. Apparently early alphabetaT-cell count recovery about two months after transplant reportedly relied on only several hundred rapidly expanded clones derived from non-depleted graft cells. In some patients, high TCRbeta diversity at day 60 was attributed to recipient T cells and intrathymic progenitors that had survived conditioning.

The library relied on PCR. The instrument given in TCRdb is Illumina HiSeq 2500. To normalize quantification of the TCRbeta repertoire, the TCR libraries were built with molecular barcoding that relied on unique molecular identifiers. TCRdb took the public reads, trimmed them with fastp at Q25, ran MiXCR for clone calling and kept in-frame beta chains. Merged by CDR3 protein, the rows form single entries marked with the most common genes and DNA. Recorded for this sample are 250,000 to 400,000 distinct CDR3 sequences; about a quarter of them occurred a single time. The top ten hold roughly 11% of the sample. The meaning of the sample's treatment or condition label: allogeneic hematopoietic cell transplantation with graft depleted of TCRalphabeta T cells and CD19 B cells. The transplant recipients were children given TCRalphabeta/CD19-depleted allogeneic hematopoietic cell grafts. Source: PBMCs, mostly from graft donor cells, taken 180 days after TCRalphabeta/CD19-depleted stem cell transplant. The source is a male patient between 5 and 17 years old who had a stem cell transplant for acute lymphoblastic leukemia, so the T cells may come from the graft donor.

The DNA sequence is given as TGTGCCAGCAGCTCCCCTAGAGATACGCAGTATTTT. The encoded protein is CASSSPRDTQYF. This chain joins TRBV7-2 to TRBJ2-3, with no confidently assigned D gene. CDR1 and CDR2 (SGHTA, FQGNSA) derive from the germline V gene. The CDR3, cysteine through phenylalanine, is 12 amino acids long. This entry keeps only the CDR3 DNA: 36 bases, framed from base 1. Trimming takes 4 bases from V and 5 bases from J, and the germline ends sit 7 bases apart.